Listed below are T cell receptor beta chains from one sample, sequenced in a study of blood T cell repertoires in COVID-19. Sequencing used immunoSEQ multiplex PCR; TCRdb keeps in-frame clones, though not all of them. This table has under 400,000 clones, roughly 90% appearing once. Sequencing was carried out using peripheral blood. The receptor source for this set is a woman under 40 with COVID-19, enrolled during active disease. The CDR3 runs from the conserved cysteine through the conserved F or W. Fields, in order: clone size, D gene, CDR3 length, J gene, V gene, CDR3 DNA, CDR3 protein. The D gene is left open where the match is weak. Size is omitted from some rows. Given values are once, few, many or a class for expanded clones.

clone_size: .
d_call: .
cdr3_length: 13
j_call: TRBJ1-1
v_call: TRBV19
cdr3_nt: TGTGCCAGTGGGGGAGGGGCGAACACTGAAGCTTTCTTT
cdr3_aa: CASGGGANTEAFF

clone_size: .
d_call: .
cdr3_length: 15
j_call: TRBJ2-1
v_call: TRBV4-1
cdr3_nt: TGCGCCAGCAGCCAGACTCCGCACTCCTACAATGAGCAGTTCTTC
cdr3_aa: CASSQTPHSYNEQFF

clone_size: .
d_call: .
cdr3_length: 18
j_call: TRBJ2-6
v_call: TRBV5-1
cdr3_nt: TGCGCCAGCAGCTTGATAGGAGGGGGCAACTCTGGGGCCAACGTCCTGACTTTC
cdr3_aa: CASSLIGGGNSGANVLTF

clone_size: .
d_call: .
cdr3_length: 13
j_call: TRBJ2-5
v_call: TRBV30
cdr3_nt: TGTGCCTGGAGTGTTAGCTACGGAGAGACCCAGTACTTC
cdr3_aa: CAWSVSYGETQYF

clone_size: once
d_call: TRBD1
cdr3_length: 15
j_call: TRBJ1-1
v_call: TRBV19
cdr3_nt: TGTGCCAGTAGTATAATCGGACAGGGGAACACTGAAGCTTTCTTT
cdr3_aa: CASSIIGQGNTEAFF

clone_size: few
d_call: TRBD2
cdr3_length: 14
j_call: TRBJ2-5
v_call: TRBV3-1/TRBV3-2
cdr3_nt: TGTGCCAGCAGCCTCTCCGGGACTAGCGGGCGCCTGAACTTC
cdr3_aa: CASSLSGTSGRLNF

clone_size: once
d_call: .
cdr3_length: 13
j_call: TRBJ1-1
v_call: TRBV19
cdr3_nt: TGTGCCAGTAGTATAACGGGGAACACTGAAGCTTTCTTT
cdr3_aa: CASSITGNTEAFF

clone_size: .
d_call: .
cdr3_length: 13
j_call: TRBJ2-7
v_call: TRBV11-2
cdr3_nt: TGTGCCAGCAGCTTAGTTCAGACTTACGAGCAGTACTTC
cdr3_aa: CASSLVQTYEQYF

clone_size: .
d_call: .
cdr3_length: 12
j_call: TRBJ1-2
v_call: TRBV19
cdr3_nt: TGTGCCAGTAGAGACAGGAACTATGGCTACACCTTC
cdr3_aa: CASRDRNYGYTF

clone_size: .
d_call: .
cdr3_length: 14
j_call: TRBJ1-5
v_call: TRBV16
cdr3_nt: TGTGCCAGCAGCGCTATAGATAGCAATCAGCCCCAGCATTTT
cdr3_aa: CASSAIDSNQPQHF

clone_size: .
d_call: .
cdr3_length: 14
j_call: TRBJ2-7
v_call: TRBV7-9
cdr3_nt: TGTGCCAGCAGCTTAGGAGGCAGTATCTACGAGCAGTACTTC
cdr3_aa: CASSLGGSIYEQYF

clone_size: few
d_call: .
cdr3_length: 16
j_call: TRBJ1-2
v_call: TRBV6-5
cdr3_nt: TGTGCCAGCAGTTCGCCGACGGGAACTACTAACTATGGCTACACCTTC
cdr3_aa: CASSSPTGTTNYGYTF